These T cell receptor beta chains were read from a single sample in a study of patients and donors after allogeneic stem cell transplantation. TCRdb processed the RT-PCR reads anew with MiXCR; each CDR3 protein has one entry. The sample contains under 200,000 distinct CDR3 sequences, approximately 30% of which appear only once. The sequenced material came from blood, either unsorted or a sorted T cell fraction (not recorded which). Receptors were obtained from a human donor who was either an allogeneic HSCT recipient or a stem cell or donor lymphocyte infusion donor (not recorded which). It is not recorded whose cells these are; they may come from a transplant donor. The conserved cysteine and the conserved F or W are not part of the CDR3 here.

J gene | V gene | CDR3 protein
TRBJ2-7 | TRBV29-1 | SVALQGGTYEQY
TRBJ2-7 | TRBV9 | ASSVAPLEDEQY
TRBJ1-5 | TRBV7-2 | ASSLWGTKTQH
TRBJ1-3 | TRBV12-3/TRBV12-4 | ASSLSSSGNTIY
TRBJ1-5 | TRBV29-1 | SVEVGTGGSQPQH
TRBJ2-7 | TRBV7-9 | ASSSYRNTYEQY
TRBJ2-5 | TRBV29-1 | SVEDRGSQETQY
TRBJ2-1 | TRBV6-5 | ASSSYREIAPNEQF
TRBJ2-1 | TRBV24-1 | ATSLGALSYNEQL
TRBJ1-2 | TRBV12-3/TRBV12-4 | ASSPVMNRGLGYGYT
TRBJ2-7 | TRBV21-1 | ASPNPGQGLHEQY
TRBJ2-5 | TRBV29-1 | SVEVQGAETQY
TRBJ1-1 | TRBV28 | ASTPGRGIPEAF
TRBJ1-5 | TRBV12-3/TRBV12-4 | ASSSGYQPQH
TRBJ1-3 | TRBV15 | ATSRDPTGDGNTIY
TRBJ1-5 | TRBV27 | ASSFSYNQPQH
TRBJ2-1 | TRBV4-1 | ASSQGGRELTKQF
TRBJ2-7 | TRBV20-1 | SAPPGLAYEQY
TRBJ1-5 | TRBV25-1 | ASSQGMHQPQH
TRBJ1-4 | TRBV28 | ASSWGPEKLF
TRBJ1-4 | TRBV27 | ASSFERGREKLF
TRBJ2-2 | TRBV12-3/TRBV12-4 | ASSSPVENTGELF
TRBJ1-2 | TRBV29-1 | SVVAWDGNQYGYT
TRBJ1-4 | TRBV27 | ASSVDRGREKLF
TRBJ2-5 | TRBV29-1 | SARRTRQETQY
TRBJ2-3 | TRBV5-1 | ATQEHREGTQY
TRBJ2-1 | TRBV7-2 | ASSLFLFADSYNEQF
TRBJ2-5 | TRBV29-1 | SVDRYRGQETQY
TRBJ2-7 | TRBV3-1 | ASSQEGGLYEQY
TRBJ2-1 | TRBV4-3 | ASSLDKSSYNEQF
TRBJ1-2 | TRBV28 | ASSSATGGYT
TRBJ1-1 | TRBV15 | ATSRDLKNTEAF